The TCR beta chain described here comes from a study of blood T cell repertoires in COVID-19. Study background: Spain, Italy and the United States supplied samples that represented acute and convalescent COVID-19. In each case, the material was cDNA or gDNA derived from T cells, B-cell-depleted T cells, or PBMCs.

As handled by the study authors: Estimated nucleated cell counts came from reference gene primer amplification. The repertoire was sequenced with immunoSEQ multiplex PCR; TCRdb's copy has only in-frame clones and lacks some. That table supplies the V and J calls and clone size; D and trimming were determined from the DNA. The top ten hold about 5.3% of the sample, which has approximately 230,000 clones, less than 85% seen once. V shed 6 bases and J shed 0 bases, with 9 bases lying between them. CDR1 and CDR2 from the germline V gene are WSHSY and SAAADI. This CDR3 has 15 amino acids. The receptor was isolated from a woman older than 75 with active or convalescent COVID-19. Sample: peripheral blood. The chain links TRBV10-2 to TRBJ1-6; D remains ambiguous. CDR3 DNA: TGCGCCAGCAGCCAGTCAAGCTCCTATAATTCACCCCTCCACTTT. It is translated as CASSQSSSYNSPLHF.